One and the same sample provided the 6 T cell receptor beta chains below, sequenced in a study of blood T cell repertoires in COVID-19. TCRdb keeps only in-frame clones here, not all; method: immunoSEQ multiplex PCR. The data show approximately 300,000 clones, with about 88% seen just once and 2.6% held by the top ten. Sequencing used PBMCs or T cells enriched from blood (not recorded which). These TCRs come from a man in his 60s who had recovered from COVID-19.

The rearrangement joins TRBV4-3 to TRBJ2-1, with TRBD2 matching 11 bases. Germline V gene lookup returns CDR1 LGHNA and CDR2 YSLEER. CDR3 size: 18 residues. Trimming removed 4 bases from V and 2 bases from J; junction bases left unmatched: 10. CDR3 residues: CASSPATIAGGPYNEQFF. The DNA of the CDR3 is TGCGCCAGCAGCCCGGCAACTATAGCGGGGGGGCCCTACAATGAGCAGTTCTTC.

The rearrangement joins TRBV5-4 to TRBJ2-3; a weak D match, TRBD2 (5 bases). The CDR3 has 16 amino acids. Trimming took off 0 bases at V and 0 bases at J, with 11 bases between the two ends. Germline V gene data show CDR1 as SGHNT and CDR2 as YYREEE (reference sequence). CDR3: CASSLAVSGSTDTQYF. The CDR3 DNA sequence: TGTGCCAGCAGCTTGGCCGTGAGCGGTAGCACAGATACGCAGTATTTT.

The chain carries TRBV7-2 and TRBJ2-5; 10 bases align to TRBD2. Germline lookup yields CDR1 SGHTA and CDR2 FQGNSA. V was clipped by 4 bases and J by 5 bases; unmatched bases: 7. The CDR3 totals 15 residues. The DNA for the CDR3 is TGTGCCAGCAGCTCAAATAGCGGGGGGCTTGAGACCCAGTACTTC. Amino acid sequence: CASSSNSGGLETQYF.

The rearrangement links TRBV14 to TRBJ1-3; D remains unclear. The CDR3 extends over 13 amino acids. V was trimmed by 1 base and J by 4 bases, leaving 5 bases between them. Germline V gene sequence: CDR1 SGHDN, CDR2 FVKESK. This CDR3 reads CASSQAGGNTIYF. For the CDR3, the DNA is TGTGCCAGCAGCCAAGCTGGCGGAAACACCATATATTTT.

The chain uses TRBV3-1 (or the pseudogene TRBV3-2) and TRBJ1-1, with 9 bases that match TRBD1. This CDR3 has 13 residues. J gave up 10 bases and V 2 bases, and 5 bases lay outside the gene matches. Per the germline V gene, CDR1 is LGHDT and CDR2 is YNNKEL (reference sequence). In nucleotides, the CDR3 is TGTGCCAGCAGCCAAAGTTGGGACAGGGCAGCTTTCTTT. This encodes CASSQSWDRAAFF.

This rearrangement joins TRBV10-3 to TRBJ2-5; D possibly corresponds to TRBD2 (5 bases). Trimming removed 0 bases from V and 7 bases from J, with 12 bases in between. The CDR3 runs 14 residues. Germline V gene sequence: CDR1 ENHRY, CDR2 SYGVKD. As DNA, the CDR3 is TGTGCCATCAGTGAGTCGATGGGCGGAGGGACCCAGTACTTC. Amino acids: CAISESMGGGTQYF.